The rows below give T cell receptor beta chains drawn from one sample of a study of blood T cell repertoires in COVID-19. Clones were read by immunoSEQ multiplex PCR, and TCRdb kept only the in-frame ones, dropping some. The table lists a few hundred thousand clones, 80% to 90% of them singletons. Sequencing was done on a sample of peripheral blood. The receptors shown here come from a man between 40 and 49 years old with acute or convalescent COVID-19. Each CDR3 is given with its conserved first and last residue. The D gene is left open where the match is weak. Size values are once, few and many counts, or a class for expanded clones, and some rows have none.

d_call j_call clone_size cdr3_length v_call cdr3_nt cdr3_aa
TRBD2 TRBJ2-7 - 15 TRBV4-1 TGCGCCAGCAGCCAAGGTTTAGCGGGTGGCTACGAGCAGTACTTC CASSQGLAGGYEQYF
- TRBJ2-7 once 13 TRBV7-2 TGTGCCAGCAGCAGGACATTGTTCTACGAGCAGTACTTC CASSRTLFYEQYF
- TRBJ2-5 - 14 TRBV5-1 TGCGCCAGCAGCTTGGCTCAAACAGAAGAGACCCAGTACTTC CASSLAQTEETQYF
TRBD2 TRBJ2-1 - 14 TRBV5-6 TGTGCCAGCAGCCTTACCCCCCTAGCGGGAGAGCAGTTCTTC CASSLTPLAGEQFF
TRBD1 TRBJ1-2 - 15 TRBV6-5 TGTGCCAGCAGAATCCAGGGGGCGAAAGGCTATGGCTACACCTTC CASRIQGAKGYGYTF
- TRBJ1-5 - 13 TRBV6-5 TGTGCCAGCAATGGACAGAGCAATCAGCCCCAGCATTTT CASNGQSNQPQHF
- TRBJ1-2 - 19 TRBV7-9 TGTGCCAGCAGCTTAGTACAGGGAAGGCCTTGGACTTTTAACTATGGCTACACCTTC CASSLVQGRPWTFNYGYTF
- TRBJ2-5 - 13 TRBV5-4 TGTGCCAGCAGCTCCTTACAGGAAGAGACCCAGTACTTC CASSSLQEETQYF
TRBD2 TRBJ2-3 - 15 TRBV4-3 TGCGCCAGCAGTCTGGCGGCGGGGGTGGGAGATACGCAGTATTTT CASSLAAGVGDTQYF
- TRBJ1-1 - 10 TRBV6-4 TGTGCCAGCAGAGATATGAGGGCTTTCTTT CASRDMRAFF
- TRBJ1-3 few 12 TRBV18 TGTGCCAGCTCACCAGAGAGCAACACCATATATTTT CASSPESNTIYF
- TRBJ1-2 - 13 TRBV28 TGTGCCAGCAGTTTAAGGGGGTATTATGGCTACACCTTC CASSLRGYYGYTF
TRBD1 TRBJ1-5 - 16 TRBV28 TGTGCCAGCAGCGCAGACTCCGGGACAGGCTATTGGCCCGTGCATTTT CASSADSGTGYWPVHF
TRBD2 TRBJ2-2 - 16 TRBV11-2 TGTGCCAGCAGCTTAGCCGCGGGGGGTTACACCGGGGAGCTGTTTTTT CASSLAAGGYTGELFF